Each of the 16 T cell receptor beta chains below was sequenced from the same sample in a study of OX40 agonist ivuxolimab in advanced cancers. Libraries were prepared by immunoSEQ multiplex PCR; TCRdb keeps only in-frame clonotypes and omits some of them. The sample consists of approximately 91,000 clones, 80% to 90% of them appearing once. The source material was CD4+ or CD8+ T cells sorted from blood, sampled in a trial of the OX40 agonist ivuxolimab. The receptors shown here come from an adult with an advanced solid tumor such as melanoma, head and neck, liver or kidney cancer.

Only one count was recorded for this clone. The CDR3 nucleotides read TGTGCCAGCAGTTTAAGACCGATTAACTATGGCTACACCTTC. It is translated as CASSLRPINYGYTF. The rearrangement links TRBV28 to TRBJ1-2; D ambiguous. The CDR3 extends over 14 amino acids. V was clipped by 2 bases and J by 1 base, with 8 bases between them. Germline values: CDR1 MDHEN, CDR2 SYDVKM.

The CDR3 DNA reads as TGTGCCAGCAGTTTGCGGGGGCTCAGGTTTTCTGGAAACACCATATATTTT. This sequence encodes CASSLRGLRFSGNTIYF. The rearrangement uses TRBV28 and TRBJ1-3; D may be TRBD1 (6 bases). With 3 bases removed from V and 1 base from J, the gap between germline ends came to 16 bases. This CDR3 is 17 amino acids long. The germline V gene has CDR1 MDHEN and CDR2 SYDVKM. Variable domain in full (rest from reference TRBV28 and TRBJ1-3): DVKVTQSSRYLVKRTGEKVFLECVQDMDHENMFWYRQDPGLGLRLIYFSYDVKMKEKGDIPEGYSVSREKKERFSLILESASTNQTSMYLCASSLRGLRFSGNTIYFGEGSWLTVV.

The chain combines TRBV5-6 with TRBJ1-3; D is undetermined. Germline CDR1 and CDR2: SGHDT and YYEEEE. This CDR3 region has 14 residues. V shed 4 bases and J shed 8 bases, with 16 bases lying between them. The CDR3: CASSRETRGHTIYF. In DNA, the CDR3 is TGTGCCAGCAGCCGAGAGACTCGAGGTCACACCATATATTTT.

The V call is TRBV5-1, the J call TRBJ2-5; tentatively, D is TRBD2 (5 bases). This CDR3 comprises 15 residues. With 0 bases removed from V and 1 base from J, the gap between germline ends came to 10 bases. Germline V gene lookup returns CDR1 SGHRS and CDR2 YFSETQ. The CDR3: CASSLGSGSQETQYF. DNA of the CDR3: TGCGCCAGCAGCTTGGGGAGCGGATCCCAAGAGACCCAGTACTTC.

This clone has just one count. J is TRBJ2-1 and V is TRBV9; 10 bases line up with TRBD2. The CDR3 is 14 amino acids. Per the germline V gene, CDR1 is SGDLS and CDR2 is YYNGEE. Unmatched junction bases numbered 9, after V lost 2 bases and J lost 13 bases. CDR3 in amino acids: CASSVASGGPRQFF. The CDR3 coding sequence is TGTGCCAGCAGCGTGGCTAGCGGGGGCCCTCGCCAGTTCTTC.

V gene TRBV27 combines with J gene TRBJ2-3; D may match TRBD1 or TRBD2 (5 bases each). The CDR3 covers 15 residues. Trimming shortened V by 7 bases and J by 6 bases, and 20 bases separated the two germline ends. Germline CDR1 MNHEY, CDR2 SMNVEV (reference sequence). The CDR3 reads CASIEGLGRADTQYF. The CDR3 DNA reads TGTGCCAGCATAGAGGGGCTCGGACGGGCGGATACGCAGTATTTT.

This chain joins TRBV19 and TRBJ2-7, with 7 bases fitting TRBD2. After removal of 9 bases from V and 2 bases from J, the junction contained 13 bases not matched to a gene. Germline assignment: CDR1 LNHDA and CDR2 SQIVND (reference sequence). The CDR3 runs to 15 residues. CDR3 sequence reads: CASNDPGGSTYEQYF. The DNA for the CDR3 is TGTGCCAGCAATGACCCGGGAGGCAGTACCTACGAGCAGTACTTC.

The V and J genes are TRBV7-2 and TRBJ1-2, with 10 bases fitting TRBD1. The V segment lost 4 bases and the J segment 5 bases; nucleotides outside the gene matches: 7. The CDR3 is 15 amino acids. The germline gives CDR1 SGHTA, CDR2 FQGNSA. CDR3 DNA: TGTGCCAGCAGCTCTGGGGACAGGGGAGTTTATGGCTACACCTTC. As protein: CASSSGDRGVYGYTF.

The chain uses TRBV5-6 and TRBJ1-2; D ambiguous. The CDR3 spans 15 residues. V was clipped by 1 base and J by 4 bases, with 14 bases between them. Germline values: CDR1 SGHDT, CDR2 YYEEEE. The CDR3 loop reads CASSLYPDGLYGYTF. The CDR3 coding sequence is TGTGCCAGCAGCTTGTACCCGGACGGGCTCTATGGCTACACCTTC.

This clone was seen more than once but under ten times. This sequence joins TRBV2 and TRBJ2-7; possibly TRBD1 for D (6 bases). The V end lost 3 bases, the J end lost 2 bases, and 11 bases lay between the germline ends. The CDR3 is made up of 14 amino acids. Germline-derived CDR1 and CDR2 are SNHLY and FYNNEI. The CDR3 region has the DNA TGTGCCAGCAGTGAGGACAGACCTCCCTACGAGCAGTACTTC. Translation: CASSEDRPPYEQYF.

CDR3 DNA: TGCGCCAGCAGCCAAAGGACTAGCGGGGGCCCGAGGGGCAATGAGCAGTTCTTC. Amino acids: CASSQRTSGGPRGNEQFF. The chain combines TRBV4-3 with TRBJ2-1; 13 bases fit TRBD2. Trimming took 2 bases from V and 6 from J; bases not matched to a gene: 10. Germline CDR1 reads LGHNA; CDR2 reads YSLEER. The CDR3 totals 18 residues.

The chain links TRBV7-3 to TRBJ2-7; TRBD2 matches at 8 bases. V shed 5 bases and J 7 bases; nucleotides not matched to a gene: 13. Looked up from germline, CDR1 is SGHTA and CDR2 is FQGTGA. The length of the CDR3 is 15 residues. CDR3 in DNA: TGTGCCAGCAGCCCCGGATCAGCGGGGGAGGGGGAGCAGTACTTC. It is translated as CASSPGSAGEGEQYF. The full variable domain, completed using reference TRBV7-3 and TRBJ2-7, is GAGVSQTPSNKVTEKGKYVELRCDPISGHTALYWYRQSLGQGPEFLIYFQGTGAADDSGLPNDRFFAVRPEGSVSTLKIQRTERGDSAVYLCASSPGSAGEGEQYFGPGTRLTVT.

The chain recombines TRBV7-3 with TRBJ2-7; 7 bases agree with TRBD1. Germline CDR1 is SGHTA and CDR2 is FQGTGA. V shed 5 bases, J shed 9 bases, and the junction held 7 bases outside the gene matches. This CDR3 spans 12 amino acids. The CDR3 bases are TGTGCCAGCAGCCCCGACAGGGTCACGCAGTACTTC. It translates to CASSPDRVTQYF.

Only one count was recorded for this clone. The CDR3 bases are TGTGCCAGCAGTTTAGGGGGATACGGGGAGCTGTTTTTT. Translation: CASSLGGYGELFF. This chain links TRBV27 with TRBJ2-2; D might be TRBD1 or TRBD2, each matching 5 bases. Germline V gene sequence: CDR1 MNHEY, CDR2 SMNVEV (reference sequence). V was pared by 2 bases and J by 7 bases, with 8 bases between. The CDR3 spans 13 residues.

The rearrangement uses TRBV11-2 and TRBJ2-6; no reliable D call. Germline V CDR1 and CDR2: SGHAT, FQNNGV. This CDR3 region has 18 residues. The V and J ends lost 1 base and 0 bases respectively, with 13 bases between them. CDR3 region: CASSLVYTLASGANVLTF. The CDR3 coding sequence is TGTGCCAGCAGCTTAGTGTATACTCTGGCCTCTGGGGCCAACGTCCTGACTTTC.

The rearrangement joins TRBV7-8 to TRBJ2-1; unclear D gene. This CDR3 comprises 15 residues. Trimming removed 5 bases from V and 3 bases from J, with 14 bases in between. CDR1 is SGHVS and CDR2 is FQNEAQ in the germline V gene. The CDR3 nucleotides are TGTGCCAGCAGCATCCGCCGGGTCAGCTACAATGAGCAGTTCTTC. It codes for CASSIRRVSYNEQFF.